The rows below give T cell receptor beta chains drawn from one sample of a study of graft-versus-host responses after intestinal transplantation. Their recognized antigens are unknown. The protocol was immunoSEQ multiplex PCR, while the TCRdb copy is restricted to in-frame clones and leaves out a portion. Found here are about 120,000 clones, roughly 91% of them singletons; the top ten hold roughly 0.11%. Sequencing was performed on unstimulated CD4+ T cells sorted from spleen or lymph node cells, taken before intestinal transplant. These receptors were taken from a human donor who received an intestinal transplant. Both conserved end residues are part of each CDR3. The order of the fields is J gene, D gene, CDR3 length, V gene, clone size, CDR3 DNA, CDR3 protein. The D gene is left open where the match is weak. Rows may omit the clone size; those that give it use once, few, many or a size class.

>TRBJ1-1|-|15|TRBV27|-
TGTGCCAGCAGTTTCGGCAGATTAATGAACACTGAAGCTTTCTTT
CASSFGRLMNTEAFF
>TRBJ2-1|-|12|TRBV9|-
TGTGCCAGCAGCGCGACCGGGACCAAGTTGTTCTTC
CASSATGTKLFF
>TRBJ2-3|TRBD2|16|TRBV11-1|-
TGTGCCAGCAGCTTCTTGCTAGCGGGGGACACAGATACGCAGTATTTT
CASSFLLAGDTDTQYF
>TRBJ2-5|-|14|TRBV28|-
TGTGCCAGCACCCTCCGGGCGGGCAGGGAGACCCAGTACTTC
CASTLRAGRETQYF
>TRBJ1-1|-|15|TRBV5-1|-
TGCGCCAGCAGCTTGGGGGCAGGGTTGGGCACTGAAGCTTTCTTT
CASSLGAGLGTEAFF
>TRBJ2-3|-|15|TRBV5-1|-
TGCGCCAGCAGCCGGATGAAGGGCATGATAGATACGCAGTATTTT
CASSRMKGMIDTQYF
>TRBJ1-1|-|14|TRBV28|-
TGTGCCAGCGGAGAATGGGGATCGAACACTGAAGCTTTCTTT
CASGEWGSNTEAFF
>TRBJ2-1|TRBD2|15|TRBV19|-
TGTGCCAGTAGGGATGGCGGGAGCATCGGCAATGAGCAGTTCTTC
CASRDGGSIGNEQFF
>TRBJ2-3|TRBD2|18|TRBV9|-
TGTGCCAGCAGCTCTCCGGGACTAGCGGGAGGGAGGACAGATACGCAGTATTTT
CASSSPGLAGGRTDTQYF
>TRBJ2-1|-|19|TRBV12-5|-
TGTGCTAGTGGTTTGGTAGACGGCGGGGACGGCCCCTCCTACAATGAGCAGTTCTTC
CASGLVDGGDGPSYNEQFF
>TRBJ1-4|TRBD1|15|TRBV25-1|-
TGTGCCAGCAGTGATACCGGGACAGGGAATGAAAAACTGTTTTTT
CASSDTGTGNEKLFF
>TRBJ2-7|-|15|TRBV7-2|-
TGTGCCAGCAGCTCCAGGGGAGGAGGGTACTACGAGCAGTACTTC
CASSSRGGGYYEQYF
>TRBJ2-7|TRBD1|14|TRBV6-6|-
TGTGCCAGCAGCTTGGGACAGTTAGTCTACGAGCAGTACTTC
CASSLGQLVYEQYF
>TRBJ1-4|-|16|TRBV5-3|few
TGTGCCAGAAGCACCGAGGAGGCAGGGTGGACTGAAAAACTGTTTTTT
CARSTEEAGWTEKLFF
>TRBJ2-7|-|15|TRBV6-1|once
TGTGCCAGCAGTGAGGATAGTGGTTCTCCATACGAGCAGTACTTC
CASSEDSGSPYEQYF
>TRBJ2-7|-|14|TRBV10-2|-
TGCGCCAGCAGCAGGACTATTGTCTCCTACGAGCAGTACTTC
CASSRTIVSYEQYF
>TRBJ1-5|TRBD1|15|TRBV30|-
TGTGCCTGGAGTATCCGGGACAGGATAAATCAGCCCCAGCATTTT
CAWSIRDRINQPQHF
>TRBJ2-1|-|13|TRBV6-4|-
TGTGCCAGCAGTGACTCCCTGGGCAATGAGCAGTTCTTC
CASSDSLGNEQFF
>TRBJ1-1|-|13|TRBV18|once
TGTGCCAGCTCACCTACAGGGTTGGGTGAAGCTTTCTTT
CASSPTGLGEAFF
>TRBJ2-3|TRBD2|15|TRBV5-4|-
TGTGCCAGCAGCCTGGAAAAAGGGAGGGGTGATACGCAGTATTTT
CASSLEKGRGDTQYF
>TRBJ2-2|-|12|TRBV19|-
TGTGCCAGTAGTATAAGCACCGGGGAGCTGTTTTTT
CASSISTGELFF
>TRBJ2-1|TRBD2|13|TRBV27|-
TGTGCCAGCAAACTAGCGGGAGCCGGAGAGCAGTTCTTC
CASKLAGAGEQFF
>TRBJ2-7|TRBD2|16|TRBV18|-
TGTGCCAGCTCACCACCGAACAGCGGGAGCTCCTACGAGCAGTACTTC
CASSPPNSGSSYEQYF
>TRBJ2-7|-|14|TRBV5-6|-
TGTGCCAGCAGCTTGGCGGTAACACCCTACGAGCAGTACTTC
CASSLAVTPYEQYF
>TRBJ1-4|TRBD1|13|TRBV6-1|-
TGTGCCAGCACTACAGGGGCGGGGGAAAAACTGTTTTTT
CASTTGAGEKLFF
>TRBJ1-2|-|14|TRBV5-1|-
TGCGCCAGCAAGCTTCCAGGGGAGTACTATGGCTACACCTTC
CASKLPGEYYGYTF